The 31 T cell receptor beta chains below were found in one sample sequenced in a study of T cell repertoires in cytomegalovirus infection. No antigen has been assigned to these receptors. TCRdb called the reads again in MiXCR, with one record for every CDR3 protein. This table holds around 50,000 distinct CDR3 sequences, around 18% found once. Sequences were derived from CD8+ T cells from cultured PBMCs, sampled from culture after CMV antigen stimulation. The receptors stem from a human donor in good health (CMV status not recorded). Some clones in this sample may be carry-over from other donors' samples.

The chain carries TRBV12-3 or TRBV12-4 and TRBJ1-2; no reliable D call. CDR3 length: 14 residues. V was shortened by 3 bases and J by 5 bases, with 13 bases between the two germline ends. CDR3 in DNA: TGTGCCAGCAGTTTTTATATAGATCCTTATGGCTACACCTTC. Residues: CASSFYIDPYGYTF.

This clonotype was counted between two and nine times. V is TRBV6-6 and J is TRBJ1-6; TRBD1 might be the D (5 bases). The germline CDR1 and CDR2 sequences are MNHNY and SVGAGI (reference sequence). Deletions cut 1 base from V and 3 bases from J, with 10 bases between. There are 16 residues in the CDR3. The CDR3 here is CASSYYRSLYNSPLHF. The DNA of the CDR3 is TGTGCCAGCAGTTACTACAGGTCCCTCTATAATTCACCCCTCCACTTT.

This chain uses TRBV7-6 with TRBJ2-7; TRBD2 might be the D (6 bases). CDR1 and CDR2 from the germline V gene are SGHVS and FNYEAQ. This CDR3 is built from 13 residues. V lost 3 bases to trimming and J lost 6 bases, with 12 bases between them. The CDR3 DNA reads TGTGCCAGCAGCTTTATGGAGGGTCGCGAGCAGTACTTC. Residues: CASSFMEGREQYF.

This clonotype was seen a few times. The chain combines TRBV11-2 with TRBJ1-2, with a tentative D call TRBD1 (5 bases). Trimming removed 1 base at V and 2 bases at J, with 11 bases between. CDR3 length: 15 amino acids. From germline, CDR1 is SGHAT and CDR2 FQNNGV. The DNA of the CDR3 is TGTGCCAGCAGCTTAGGGGCAGGGAGAAACTATGGCTACACCTTC. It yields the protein CASSLGAGRNYGYTF.

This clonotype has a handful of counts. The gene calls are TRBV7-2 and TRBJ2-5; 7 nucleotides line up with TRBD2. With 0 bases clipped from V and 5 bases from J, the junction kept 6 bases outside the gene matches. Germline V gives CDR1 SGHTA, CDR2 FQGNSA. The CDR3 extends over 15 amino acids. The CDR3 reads CASSLAGGLGETQYF. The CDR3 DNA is TGTGCCAGCAGCTTAGCGGGAGGGCTGGGGGAGACCCAGTACTTC.

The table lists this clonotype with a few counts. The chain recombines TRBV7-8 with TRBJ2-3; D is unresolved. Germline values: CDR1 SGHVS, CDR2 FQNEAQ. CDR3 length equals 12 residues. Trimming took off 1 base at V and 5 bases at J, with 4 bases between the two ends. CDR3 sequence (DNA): TGTGCCAGCAGCTTAGTAGGAGATACGCAGTATTTT. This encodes CASSLVGDTQYF.

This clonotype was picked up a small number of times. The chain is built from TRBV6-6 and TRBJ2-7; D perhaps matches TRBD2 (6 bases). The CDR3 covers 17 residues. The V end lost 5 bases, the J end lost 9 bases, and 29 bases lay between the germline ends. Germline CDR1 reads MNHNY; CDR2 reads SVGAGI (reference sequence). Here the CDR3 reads CASSPGGWSVGLVGQYF. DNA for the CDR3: TGTGCCAGCAGTCCTGGAGGGTGGTCAGTGGGCCTCGTGGGGCAGTACTTC.

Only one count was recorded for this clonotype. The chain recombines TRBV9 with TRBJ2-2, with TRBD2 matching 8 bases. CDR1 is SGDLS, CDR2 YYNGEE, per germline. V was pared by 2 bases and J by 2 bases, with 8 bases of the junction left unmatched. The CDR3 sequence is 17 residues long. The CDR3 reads CASSVSPTSGNTGELFF. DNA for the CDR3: TGTGCCAGCAGCGTCAGCCCCACTAGCGGAAACACCGGGGAGCTGTTTTTT.

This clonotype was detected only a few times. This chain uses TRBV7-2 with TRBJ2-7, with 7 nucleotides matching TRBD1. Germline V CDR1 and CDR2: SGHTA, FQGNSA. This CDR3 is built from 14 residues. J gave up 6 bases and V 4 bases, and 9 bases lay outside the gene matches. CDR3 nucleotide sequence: TGTGCCAGCAGCTCCTTAGACAGGGTTGTCGAGCAGTACTTC. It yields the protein CASSSLDRVVEQYF.

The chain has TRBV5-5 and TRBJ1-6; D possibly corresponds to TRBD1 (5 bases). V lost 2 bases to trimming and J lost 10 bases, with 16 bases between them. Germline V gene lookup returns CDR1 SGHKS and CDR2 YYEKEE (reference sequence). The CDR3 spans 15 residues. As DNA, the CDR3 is TGTGCCAGCAGCTTCGAGGGACGGGGAAAATCACCCCTCCACTTT. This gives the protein CASSFEGRGKSPLHF.

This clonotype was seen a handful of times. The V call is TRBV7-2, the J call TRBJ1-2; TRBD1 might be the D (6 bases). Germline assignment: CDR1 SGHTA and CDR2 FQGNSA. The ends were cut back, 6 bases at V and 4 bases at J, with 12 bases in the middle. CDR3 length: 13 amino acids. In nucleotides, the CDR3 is TGTGCCAGCAGAGAGGAGGGGGGCTATGGCTACACCTTC. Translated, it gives CASREEGGYGYTF.

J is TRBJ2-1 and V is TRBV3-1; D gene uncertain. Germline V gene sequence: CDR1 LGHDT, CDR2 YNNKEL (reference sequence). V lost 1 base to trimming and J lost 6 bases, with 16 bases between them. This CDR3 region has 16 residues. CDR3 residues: CASSQAPGTPSNEQFF. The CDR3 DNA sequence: TGTGCCAGCAGCCAAGCCCCCGGAACCCCCTCCAATGAGCAGTTCTTC.

CDR3 loop: CASSFRGGQPQHF. As DNA, the CDR3 is TGTGCCAGCAGTTTTCGGGGGGGTCAGCCCCAGCATTTT. The chain links TRBV28 to TRBJ1-5; D possibly corresponds to TRBD1 (5 bases). The germline V gene has CDR1 MDHEN and CDR2 SYDVKM. V was clipped by 3 bases and J by 6 bases, with 9 bases between them. There are 13 residues in the CDR3.

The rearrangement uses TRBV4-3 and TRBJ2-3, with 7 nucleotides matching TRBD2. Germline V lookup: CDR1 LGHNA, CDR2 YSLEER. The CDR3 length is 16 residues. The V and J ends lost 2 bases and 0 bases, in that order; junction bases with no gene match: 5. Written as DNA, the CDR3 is TGCGCCAGCAGCCAAAGGCTAGCGGCGAGCACAGATACGCAGTATTTT. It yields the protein CASSQRLAASTDTQYF.

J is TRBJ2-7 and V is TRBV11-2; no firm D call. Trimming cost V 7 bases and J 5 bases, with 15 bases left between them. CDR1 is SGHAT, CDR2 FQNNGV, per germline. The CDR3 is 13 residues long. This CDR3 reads CASTPSLEDEQYF. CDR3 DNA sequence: TGTGCCAGCACCCCTTCGTTAGAGGACGAGCAGTACTTC.

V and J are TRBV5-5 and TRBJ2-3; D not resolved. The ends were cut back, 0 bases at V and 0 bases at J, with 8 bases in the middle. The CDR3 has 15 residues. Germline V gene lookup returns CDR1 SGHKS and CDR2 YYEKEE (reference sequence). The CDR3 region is CASSLGRSSTDTQYF. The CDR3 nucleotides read TGTGCCAGCAGCTTGGGTAGGTCTAGCACAGATACGCAGTATTTT.

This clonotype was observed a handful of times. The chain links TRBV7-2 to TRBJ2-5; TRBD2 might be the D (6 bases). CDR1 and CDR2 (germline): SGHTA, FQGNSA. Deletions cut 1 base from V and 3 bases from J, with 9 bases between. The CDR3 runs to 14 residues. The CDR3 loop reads CASSLVRGKETQYF. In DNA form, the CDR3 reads TGTGCCAGCAGCTTAGTCCGGGGGAAAGAGACCCAGTACTTC.

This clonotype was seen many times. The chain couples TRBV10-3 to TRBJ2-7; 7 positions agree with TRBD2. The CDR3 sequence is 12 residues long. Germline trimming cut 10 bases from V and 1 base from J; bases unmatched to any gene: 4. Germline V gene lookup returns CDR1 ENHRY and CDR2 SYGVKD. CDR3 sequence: CATRGGSYEQYF. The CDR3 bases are TGTGCCACCCGCGGGGGATCCTACGAGCAGTACTTC.

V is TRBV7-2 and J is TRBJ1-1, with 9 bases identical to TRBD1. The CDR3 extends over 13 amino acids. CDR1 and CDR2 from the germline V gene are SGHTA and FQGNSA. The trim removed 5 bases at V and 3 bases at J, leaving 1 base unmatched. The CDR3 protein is CASSRQGDTEAFF. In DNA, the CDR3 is TGTGCCAGCAGCCGACAGGGGGACACTGAAGCTTTCTTT.

The DNA of the CDR3 is TGTGCCAGCAGCTTACGTAGCGGGAGGGCCATAACAGATACGCAGTATTTT. It yields the protein CASSLRSGRAITDTQYF. This rearrangement joins TRBV7-2 to TRBJ2-3; 11 nucleotides match TRBD2. The length of the CDR3 is 17 residues. The V segment lost 2 bases and the J segment 3 bases; nucleotides outside the gene matches: 7. The germline CDR1 and CDR2 sequences are SGHTA and FQGNSA. The variable domain in full, completed from reference TRBV7-2 and TRBJ2-3, reads GAGVSQSPSNKVTEKGKDVELRCDPISGHTALYWYRQSLGQGLEFLIYFQGNSAPDKSGLPSDRFSAERTGGSVSTLTIQRTQQEDSAVYLCASSLRSGRAITDTQYFGPGTRLTVL.

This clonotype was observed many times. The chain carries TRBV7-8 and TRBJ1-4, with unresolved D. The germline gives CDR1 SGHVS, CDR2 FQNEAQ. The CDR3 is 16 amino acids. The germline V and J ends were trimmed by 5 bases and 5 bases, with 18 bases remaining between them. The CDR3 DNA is TGTGCCAGCAGCCTATCCCGGTTGGGGAGGAATGAAAAACTGTTTTTT. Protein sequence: CASSLSRLGRNEKLFF.

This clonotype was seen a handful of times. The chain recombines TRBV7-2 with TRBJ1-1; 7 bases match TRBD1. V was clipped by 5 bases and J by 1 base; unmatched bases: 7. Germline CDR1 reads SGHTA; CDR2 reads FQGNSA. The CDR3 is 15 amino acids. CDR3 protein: CASSLRGTSNTEAFF. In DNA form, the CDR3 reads TGTGCCAGCAGCCTCAGGGGGACCTCGAACACTGAAGCTTTCTTT.

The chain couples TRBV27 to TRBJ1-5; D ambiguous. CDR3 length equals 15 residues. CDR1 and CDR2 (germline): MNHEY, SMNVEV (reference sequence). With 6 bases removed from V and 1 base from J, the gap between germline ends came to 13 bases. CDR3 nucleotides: TGTGCCAGCAGAGTGATAGGCAGGAGCAATCAGCCCCAGCATTTT. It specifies CASRVIGRSNQPQHF.

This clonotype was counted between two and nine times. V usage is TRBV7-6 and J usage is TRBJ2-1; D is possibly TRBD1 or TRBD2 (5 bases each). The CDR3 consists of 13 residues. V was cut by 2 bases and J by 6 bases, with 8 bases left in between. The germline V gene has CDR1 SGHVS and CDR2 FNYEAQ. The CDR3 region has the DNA TGTGCCAGCAGCTTAACGGGGCCCAATGAGCAGTTCTTC. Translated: CASSLTGPNEQFF.

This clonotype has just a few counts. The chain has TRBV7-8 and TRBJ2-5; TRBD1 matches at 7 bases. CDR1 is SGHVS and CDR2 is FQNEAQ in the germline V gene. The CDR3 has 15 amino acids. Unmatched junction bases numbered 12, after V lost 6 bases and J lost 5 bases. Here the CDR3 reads CASRANRGREETQYF. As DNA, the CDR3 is TGTGCCAGCAGGGCTAACAGGGGTAGGGAGGAGACCCAGTACTTC.

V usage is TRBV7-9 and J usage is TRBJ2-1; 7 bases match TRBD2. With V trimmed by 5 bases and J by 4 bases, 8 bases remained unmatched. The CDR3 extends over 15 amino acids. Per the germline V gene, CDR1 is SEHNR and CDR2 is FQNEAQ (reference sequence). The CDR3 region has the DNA TGTGCCAGCAGCCAGGGCCGCGGGGGATACAATGAGCAGTTCTTC. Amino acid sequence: CASSQGRGGYNEQFF.

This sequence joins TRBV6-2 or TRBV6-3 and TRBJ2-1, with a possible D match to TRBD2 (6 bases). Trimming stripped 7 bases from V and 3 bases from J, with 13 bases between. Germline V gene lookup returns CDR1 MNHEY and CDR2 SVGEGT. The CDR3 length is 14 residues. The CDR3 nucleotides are TGTGCCAGCACCCTTAGCGGAGTCTACAATGAGCAGTTCTTC. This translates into CASTLSGVYNEQFF.

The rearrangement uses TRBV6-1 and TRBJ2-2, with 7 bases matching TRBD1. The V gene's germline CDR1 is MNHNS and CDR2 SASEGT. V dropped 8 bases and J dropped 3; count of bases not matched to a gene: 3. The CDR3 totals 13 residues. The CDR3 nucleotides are TGTGCCAGCTGGGACAGCCACACCGGGGAGCTGTTTTTT. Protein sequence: CASWDSHTGELFF.

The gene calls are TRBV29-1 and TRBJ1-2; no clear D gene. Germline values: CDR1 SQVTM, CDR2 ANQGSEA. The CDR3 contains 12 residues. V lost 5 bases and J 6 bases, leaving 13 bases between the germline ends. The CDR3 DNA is TGCAGCGTTAAGGAATCTACTAATGGCTACACCTTC. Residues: CSVKESTNGYTF.

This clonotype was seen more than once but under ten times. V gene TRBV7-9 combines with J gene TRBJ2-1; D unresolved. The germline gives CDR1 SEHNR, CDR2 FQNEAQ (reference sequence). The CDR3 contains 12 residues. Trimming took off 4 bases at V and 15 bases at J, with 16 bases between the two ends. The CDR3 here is CASSSYNNAPFF. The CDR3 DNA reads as TGTGCCAGCAGCTCCTACAACAATGCCCCGTTCTTC.

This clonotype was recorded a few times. CDR3 in DNA: TGCGCCAGCAGTGCGGGACCTAGCACCGGGGAGCTGTTTTTT. Protein product: CASSAGPSTGELFF. The rearrangement links TRBV10-2 to TRBJ2-2, with D perhaps matching TRBD1 or TRBD2 (5 bases each). Germline values: CDR1 WSHSY, CDR2 SAAADI. The germline V and J ends were trimmed by 4 bases and 4 bases, with 10 bases remaining between them. CDR3 length: 14 residues.